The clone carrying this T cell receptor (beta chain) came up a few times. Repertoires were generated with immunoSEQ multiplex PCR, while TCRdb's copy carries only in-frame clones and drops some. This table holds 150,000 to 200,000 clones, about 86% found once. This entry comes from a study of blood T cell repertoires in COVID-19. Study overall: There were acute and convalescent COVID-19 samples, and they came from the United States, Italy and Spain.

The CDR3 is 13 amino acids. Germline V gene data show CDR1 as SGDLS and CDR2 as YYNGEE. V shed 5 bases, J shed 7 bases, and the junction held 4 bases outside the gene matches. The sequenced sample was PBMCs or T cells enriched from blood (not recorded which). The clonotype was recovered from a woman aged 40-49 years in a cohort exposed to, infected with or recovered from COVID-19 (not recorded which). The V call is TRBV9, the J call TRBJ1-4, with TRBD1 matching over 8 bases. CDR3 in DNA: TGTGCCAGCAGGCCAGGACAGGGTGAAAAACTGTTTTTT. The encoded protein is CASRPGQGEKLFF.